This passage covers 27 T cell receptor beta chains from one sample sequenced in a study of regulatory T cells in long-lasting Graves disease. Both iRepertoire HTBI primers and Arm-PCR of CDR3 regions were used to build the TCR beta libraries. TCRdb analysed the multiplex PCR reads with MiXCR anew, one entry per CDR3 protein. This sample has hundreds of thousands of distinct CDR3 sequences, with around a fifth found just once. Stated time point: persistent/refractory GD, antithyroid drugs over 5 years with positive TRAb. Isolated PBMC RNA provided the starting material for the TCR library. The sample consisted of peripheral blood mononuclear cells (PBMCs), taken when the disease was refractory, from a patient treated with antithyroid drugs. The receptor source for this set is a female donor with Graves disease.

The CDR3 protein is CASSPGQGREGYTF. CDR3 DNA: TGTGCCAGCAGCCCCGGACAGGGCCGGGAGGGCTACACCTTC. This chain uses TRBV7-2 with TRBJ1-2; 8 nucleotides match TRBD1. CDR1 and CDR2 from the germline V gene are SGHTA and FQGNSA. This CDR3 spans 14 amino acids. Trimming removed 5 bases from V and 8 bases from J; junction bases left unmatched: 10.

This clonotype was seen repeatedly, ten times or more. The rearrangement links TRBV2 to TRBJ1-5, with D tentatively TRBD1 (6 bases). This CDR3 comprises 13 residues. Germline CDR1 is SNHLY and CDR2 is FYNNEI. The V end lost 7 bases, the J end lost 3 bases, and 10 bases lay between the germline ends. The CDR3 here is CASNGQSNQPQHF. In DNA form, the CDR3 reads TGTGCCAGCAATGGACAGTCCAATCAGCCCCAGCATTTT.

A few counts support this clonotype. The chain uses TRBV20-1 and TRBJ2-5; tentative D call: TRBD2 (5 bases). The DNA end lines up better with TRBJ2-1; the J call may be wrong. This CDR3 has 13 amino acids. Germline CDR1 reads DFQATT; CDR2 reads SNEGSKA (reference sequence). CDR3 coding DNA: TGCAGTGCTAGCGGGGTATCGTACAATGAGCAGTTCTTC. Protein product: CSASGVSYNEQFF.

This chain uses TRBV7-3 with TRBJ2-1; 10 nucleotides agree with TRBD2. The germline gives CDR1 SGHTA, CDR2 FQGTGA. The V segment lost 1 base and the J segment 6 bases; nucleotides outside the gene matches: 3. The CDR3 is made up of 15 amino acids. The CDR3 reads CASSLRTSGSNEQFF. In DNA form, the CDR3 reads TGTGCCAGCAGCTTAAGGACTAGCGGAAGCAATGAGCAGTTCTTC.

This rearrangement joins TRBV20-1 to TRBJ1-1, with D possibly matching TRBD1 (5 bases). CDR3 length: 12 residues. V dropped 1 base and J dropped 7 bases, with 10 bases sitting between them. The germline gives CDR1 DFQATT, CDR2 SNEGSKA (reference sequence). The DNA for the CDR3 is TGCAGTGCTAGAGTTCCAGGGTATGAAGCTTTCTTT. This encodes CSARVPGYEAFF.

This clonotype appeared a few times. This chain links TRBV20-1 with TRBJ2-7; D possibly matches TRBD1 or TRBD2 (5 bases each). Germline CDR1 is DFQATT and CDR2 is SNEGSKA (reference sequence). V lost 1 base and J 4 bases, leaving 14 bases between the germline ends. This CDR3 has 14 residues. The CDR3 reads CSARVRAQGYEQYF. In DNA form, the CDR3 reads TGCAGTGCTAGAGTGCGGGCGCAGGGTTACGAGCAGTACTTC.

A few counts support this clonotype. V is TRBV6-1 and J is TRBJ1-3; no definite D call. V was trimmed by 5 bases and J by 3 bases, leaving 17 bases between them. This CDR3 has 16 amino acids. CDR1 is MNHNS and CDR2 is SASEGT in the germline V gene. CDR3 amino acids: CASSPLSTLGGNTIYF. CDR3 DNA sequence: TGTGCCAGCAGTCCCCTGTCCACTCTGGGTGGAAACACCATATATTTT.

This clonotype was observed at least ten times. The chain recombines TRBV12-3 or TRBV12-4 with TRBJ1-3; D not certain. The CDR3 is made up of 16 amino acids. The germline V and J ends were trimmed by 5 bases and 4 bases, with 18 bases remaining between them. This chain's CDR3 is CASSPRPRAPGNTIYF. CDR3 bases: TGTGCCAGCAGTCCACGACCCAGAGCCCCCGGAAACACCATATATTTT.

This clonotype was detected many times. The chain couples TRBV27 to TRBJ1-2; D is unresolved. The V end lost 0 bases, the J end lost 8 bases, and 10 bases lay between the germline ends. Germline values: CDR1 MNHEY, CDR2 SMNVEV (reference sequence). There are 13 residues in the CDR3. The CDR3 region has the DNA TGTGCCAGCAGTTTATCGCCAAGGCAAGGCTACACCTTC. Encoded protein: CASSLSPRQGYTF.

The rearrangement uses TRBV19 and TRBJ2-2; D is unresolved. CDR1 is LNHDA and CDR2 is SQIVND in the germline V gene (reference sequence). V shed 7 bases and J shed 0 bases, with 12 bases lying between them. The CDR3 consists of 15 residues. The CDR3 DNA reads as TGTGCCAGTACCCCGTGGCGCTCGAACACCGGGGAGCTGTTTTTT. Amino acids: CASTPWRSNTGELFF.

This clonotype appeared many times. This chain connects TRBV29-1 to TRBJ1-1; TRBD1 aligns across 12 bases. Germline CDR1 reads SQVTM; CDR2 reads ANQGSEA. The V segment lost 3 bases and the J segment 8 bases; nucleotides outside the gene matches: 4. The length of the CDR3 is 13 residues. The CDR3 DNA sequence: TGCAGCGTTGAGCCGGGACAGGGGGCAGAAGCTTTCTTT. It is translated as CSVEPGQGAEAFF.

This clonotype showed up just once. The chain recombines TRBV24-1 with TRBJ2-5, with 8 nucleotides matching TRBD2. The ends lost 4 bases at V and 1 base at J; junction bases unmatched: 7. CDR1 and CDR2 (germline): KGHDR, SFDVKD. This CDR3 contains 16 residues. The CDR3 DNA is TGTGCCACCAGTGACCCGACTAGCGCCCTCCAAGAGACCCAGTACTTC. Translated: CATSDPTSALQETQYF.

The chain is built from TRBV19 and TRBJ1-1; the D gene is possibly TRBD1 (5 bases). The CDR3 is 15 residues long. Germline loops: CDR1 LNHDA, CDR2 SQIVND (reference sequence). Trimming left V 3 bases short and J 0 bases short, with 11 bases between. CDR3 sequence reads: CASSMSRGLNTEAFF. The CDR3 DNA reads as TGTGCCAGTAGTATGTCGAGGGGCTTGAACACTGAAGCTTTCTTT. Complete variable domain (other parts from reference TRBV19 and TRBJ1-1): DGGITQSPKYLFRKEGQNVTLSCEQNLNHDAMYWYRQDPGQGLRLIYYSQIVNDFQKGDIAEGYSVSREKKESFPLTVTSAQKNPTAFYLCASSMSRGLNTEAFFGQGTRLTVV.

This clonotype was seen at least ten times. V usage is TRBV7-2 and J usage is TRBJ2-3; D gene ambiguous. This CDR3 has 12 residues. In germline, CDR1 is SGHTA, CDR2 FQGNSA. The V end lost 1 base, the J end lost 4 bases, and 3 bases lay between the germline ends. DNA of the CDR3: TGTGCCAGCAGCTTAGTTGCAGATACGCAGTATTTT. This sequence encodes CASSLVADTQYF.

The table lists this clonotype with a few counts. V and J are TRBV12-3 or TRBV12-4 and TRBJ2-3; 10 nucleotides align to TRBD1. J was trimmed by 2 bases and V by 7 bases; bases with no gene match: 6. The CDR3 spans 15 residues. This CDR3 reads CASNQGQGDTDTQYF. CDR3 DNA sequence: TGTGCCAGCAACCAAGGACAGGGGGACACAGATACGCAGTATTTT.

In this sample, this clonotype turned up many times. V and J are TRBV2 and TRBJ2-7, with 10 bases matching TRBD2. V gave up 3 bases and J gave up 6 bases; unmatched junction bases: 5. CDR3 size: 14 residues. Germline lookup yields CDR1 SNHLY and CDR2 FYNNEI. CDR3 DNA: TGTGCCAGCAGTGAGCGGACTAGCGGACCCGAGCAGTACTTC. It specifies CASSERTSGPEQYF.

On this clonotype: This may be a read error, as it is one base from a much larger clone. The chain carries TRBV6-1 and TRBJ1-1, with TRBD1 as a possible D gene (6 bases). The CDR3 consists of 14 residues. Germline V gene data show CDR1 as MNHNS and CDR2 as SASEGT. Trimming removed 4 bases from V and 1 base from J, with 10 bases in between. CDR3 in amino acids: CASSVDRKNTEAFF. CDR3 coding DNA: TGTGCCAGCAGTGTGGACAGAAAGAACACTGAAGCTTTCTTT.

The genes are TRBV29-1 and TRBJ1-2, with D unclear. There are 13 residues in the CDR3. CDR1 and CDR2 (germline): SQVTM, ANQGSEA. Trimming pared 0 bases from V and 4 bases from J, leaving 9 bases between. CDR3 loop: CSVEDQDRYGYTF. The CDR3 nucleotides are TGCAGCGTTGAAGATCAGGACCGCTATGGCTACACCTTC. Supplemented by reference TRBV29-1 and TRBJ1-2, the full variable domain reads SAVISQKPSRDICQRGTSLTIQCQVDSQVTMMFWYRQQPGQSLTLIATANQGSEATYESGFVIDKFPISRPNLTFSTLTVSNMSPEDSSIYLCSVEDQDRYGYTFGSGTRLTVV.

The table lists this clonotype with many counts. The rearrangement joins TRBV10-3 to TRBJ1-2; no clear D gene. The CDR3 sequence is 12 residues long. Germline assignment: CDR1 ENHRY and CDR2 SYGVKD. Trimming stripped 10 bases from V and 5 bases from J, with 14 bases between. The CDR3 sequence: CATESASYGYTF. DNA of the CDR3: TGTGCCACAGAGTCGGCCTCATATGGCTACACCTTC.

This clonotype was detected ten times or more. This sequence joins TRBV12-3 or TRBV12-4 and TRBJ1-1; D ambiguous. V lost 3 bases, J lost 0 bases, and 11 bases lay in between. This CDR3 has 15 amino acids. CDR3 sequence (DNA): TGTGCCAGCAGTTTTTCCCTTCGCATGAACACTGAAGCTTTCTTT. The encoded protein is CASSFSLRMNTEAFF.

Concerning this clonotype itself: This could be a read error, since a much larger clone is one nucleotide away. The V and J genes are TRBV27 and TRBJ1-2, with D tentatively TRBD1 (5 bases). The germline gives CDR1 MNHEY, CDR2 SMNVEV (reference sequence). The CDR3 length is 12 residues. Trimming removed 6 bases from V and 8 bases from J, with 13 bases in between. CDR3 protein: CASRMGGGGYTF. The CDR3 nucleotides are TGTGCCAGCAGAATGGGGGGAGGGGGCTACACCTTC.

This clonotype was counted only a few times. The chain has TRBV19 and TRBJ1-6; unclear D gene. This CDR3 has 15 amino acids. Germline V gives CDR1 LNHDA, CDR2 SQIVND (reference sequence). Trimming took off 2 bases at V and 3 bases at J, with 8 bases between the two ends. DNA of the CDR3: TGTGCCAGTAGTATAACGGCGGGCTATAATTCACCCCTCCACTTT. Translating gives CASSITAGYNSPLHF.

This clonotype turned up a few times. The V and J genes are TRBV28 and TRBJ1-6; D perhaps matches TRBD1 (5 bases). CDR1 and CDR2 from the germline V gene are MDHEN and SYDVKM. The CDR3 spans 15 residues. Trimming removed 4 bases at V and 11 bases at J, with 18 bases between. The DNA for the CDR3 is TGTGCCAGCAGTTCCGTGGGGGGGGGTCTTGCACCCCTCCACTTT. Its translation is CASSSVGGGLAPLHF.

The chain combines TRBV24-1 with TRBJ2-1; D assignment may be TRBD1 or TRBD2 (5 bases each). Germline V gene data show CDR1 as KGHDR and CDR2 as SFDVKD. The CDR3 has 12 residues. Trimming removed 4 bases at V and 12 bases at J, with 12 bases between. The CDR3 DNA is TGTGCCACCAGTGAAGGGACGCCGGCGCAGTTCTTC. As protein: CATSEGTPAQFF.

This clonotype was observed a few times. The CDR3 coding sequence is TGTGCCAGCAGCTTAGCGGTGCACCCTACGACGGATCAGCCCCAGCATTTT. Translation: CASSLAVHPTTDQPQHF. The V gene is TRBV7-2, the J gene TRBJ1-5; no firm D call. V was shortened by 0 bases and J by 5 bases, with 17 bases between the two germline ends. The CDR3 has 17 amino acids. The germline gives CDR1 SGHTA, CDR2 FQGNSA.

This clonotype has ten or more counts. The V and J genes are TRBV6-2 or TRBV6-3 and TRBJ2-4; 8 bases are shared with TRBD2. With V trimmed by 0 bases and J by 6 bases, 7 bases remained unmatched. CDR3 length: 16 residues. From germline, CDR1 is MNHEY and CDR2 SVGEGT. CDR3 in amino acids: CASSYSRSLAGNIQYF. The CDR3 bases are TGTGCCAGCAGTTACTCGAGGTCTCTAGCGGGAAACATTCAGTACTTC.

This clonotype was counted at least ten times. This chain joins TRBV6-5 and TRBJ1-2; D is ambiguous. Trimming left V 3 bases short and J 2 bases short, with 7 bases between. Germline V gene sequence: CDR1 MNHEY, CDR2 SVGAGI. The CDR3 is 13 amino acids. The CDR3 reads CASSYKGNYGYTF. In nucleotides, the CDR3 is TGTGCCAGCAGTTATAAGGGAAACTATGGCTACACCTTC.